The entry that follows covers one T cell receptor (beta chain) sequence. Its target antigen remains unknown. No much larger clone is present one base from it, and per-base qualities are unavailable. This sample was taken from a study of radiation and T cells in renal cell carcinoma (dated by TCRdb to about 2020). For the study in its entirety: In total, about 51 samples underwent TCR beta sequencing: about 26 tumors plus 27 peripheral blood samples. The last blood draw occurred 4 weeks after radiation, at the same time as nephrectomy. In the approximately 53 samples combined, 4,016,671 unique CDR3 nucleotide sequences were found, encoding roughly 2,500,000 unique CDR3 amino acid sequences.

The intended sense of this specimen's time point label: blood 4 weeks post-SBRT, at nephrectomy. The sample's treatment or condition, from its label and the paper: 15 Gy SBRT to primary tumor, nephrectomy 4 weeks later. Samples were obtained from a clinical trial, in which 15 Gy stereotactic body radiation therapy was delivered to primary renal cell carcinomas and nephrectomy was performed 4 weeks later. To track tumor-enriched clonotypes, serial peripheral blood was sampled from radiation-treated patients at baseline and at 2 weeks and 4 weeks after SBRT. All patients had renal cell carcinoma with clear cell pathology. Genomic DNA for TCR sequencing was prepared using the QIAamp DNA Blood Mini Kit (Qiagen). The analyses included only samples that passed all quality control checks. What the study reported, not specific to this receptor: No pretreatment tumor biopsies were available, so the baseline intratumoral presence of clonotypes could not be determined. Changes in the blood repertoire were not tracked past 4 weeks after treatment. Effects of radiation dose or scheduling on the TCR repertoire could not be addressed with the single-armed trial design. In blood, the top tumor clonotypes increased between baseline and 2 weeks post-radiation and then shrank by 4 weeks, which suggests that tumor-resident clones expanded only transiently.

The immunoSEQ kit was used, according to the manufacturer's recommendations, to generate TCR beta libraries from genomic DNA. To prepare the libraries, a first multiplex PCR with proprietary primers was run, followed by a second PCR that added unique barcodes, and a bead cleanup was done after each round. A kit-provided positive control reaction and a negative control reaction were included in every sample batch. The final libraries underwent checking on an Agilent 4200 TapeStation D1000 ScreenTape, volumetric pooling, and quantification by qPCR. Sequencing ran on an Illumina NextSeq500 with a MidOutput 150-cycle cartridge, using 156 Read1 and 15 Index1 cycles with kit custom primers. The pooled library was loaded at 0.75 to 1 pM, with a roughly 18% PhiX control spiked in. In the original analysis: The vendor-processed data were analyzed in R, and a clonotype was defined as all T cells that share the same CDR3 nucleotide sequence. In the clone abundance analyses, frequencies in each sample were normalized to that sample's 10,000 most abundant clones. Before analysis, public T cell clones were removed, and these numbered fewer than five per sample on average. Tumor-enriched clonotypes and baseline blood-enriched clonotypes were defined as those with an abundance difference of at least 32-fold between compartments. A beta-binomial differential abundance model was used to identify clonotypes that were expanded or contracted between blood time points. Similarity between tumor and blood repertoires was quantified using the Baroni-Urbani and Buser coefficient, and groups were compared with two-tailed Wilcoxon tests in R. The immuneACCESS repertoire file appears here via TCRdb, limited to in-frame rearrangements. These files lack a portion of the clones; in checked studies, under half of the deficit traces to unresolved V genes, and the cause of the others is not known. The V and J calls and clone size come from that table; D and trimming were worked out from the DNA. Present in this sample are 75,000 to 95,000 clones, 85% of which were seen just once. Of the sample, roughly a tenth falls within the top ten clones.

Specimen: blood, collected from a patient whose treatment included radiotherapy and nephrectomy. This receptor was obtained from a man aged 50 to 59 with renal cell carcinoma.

The DNA sequence is given as TGTGCCAGCACCGGGACTGGAACGACCTACGAGCAGTACTTC. Translation gives CASTGTGTTYEQYF. The chain couples TRBV28 to TRBJ2-7; possibly the D gene is TRBD2, per 6 matching bases. The V and J ends are trimmed by 7 bases and 2 bases, leaving 15 bases between them. The CDR3 starts with the cysteine, ends with the phenylalanine, and has 14 residues. Only CDR3 DNA is held: 42 bases, read in frame from base 1. The germline V gene supplies CDR1 MDHEN and CDR2 SYDVKM.